This is a list of T cell receptor beta chains from one sample in a study of cytomegalovirus exposure and HLA in healthy donors. The assay was immunoSEQ multiplex PCR, and TCRdb's table has in-frame clones only and misses some. There are a few hundred thousand clones in the sample; about nine tenths occur only once, and 0.65% to 0.85% lies in the top ten. The sequencing input was PBMCs. These receptors all stem from a woman aged 18-35 years in good health and CMV-seronegative. Both conserved end residues are part of each CDR3. A D gene is named only where the DNA matches it firmly. Size is stated for part of the rows, as once, few or many counts, or as a class when the clone is expanded.

clone_size	d_call	v_call	j_call	cdr3_nt	cdr3_aa
-	TRBD2	TRBV9	TRBJ2-7	TGTGCCAGCAGCGTCGCAATAGCGGGAGGCCCCCACGAGCAGTACTTC	CASSVAIAGGPHEQYF
-	TRBD1	TRBV18	TRBJ2-7	TGTGCCAGCTCCGCCGAAACAGGGGGTAGGGCCTACGAGCAGTACTTC	CASSAETGGRAYEQYF
-	TRBD1	TRBV2	TRBJ2-5	TGTGCCAGCAGTTGGACAGGGAAGGAGACCCAGTACTTC	CASSWTGKETQYF
-	TRBD2	TRBV6-1	TRBJ2-7	TGTGCCACAGCGGGGACTAGCGGGATCGAGCAGTACTTC	CATAGTSGIEQYF
-	-	TRBV29-1	TRBJ1-3	TGCAGCGTTGGAGGTTCTGGAAACACCATATATTTT	CSVGGSGNTIYF
-	TRBD1	TRBV7-2	TRBJ2-7	TGTGCCAGCAGCTTAGCCGCCGGGACAGGGACCTACGAGCAGTACTTC	CASSLAAGTGTYEQYF
-	-	TRBV10-3	TRBJ1-1	TGTGCCATCAGTGCCGACCCAGCGACTGAAGCTTTCTTT	CAISADPATEAFF
-	-	TRBV6-6	TRBJ2-7	TGTGCCAGCAGGCCACAGTCCTACGAGCAGTACTTC	CASRPQSYEQYF
-	-	TRBV9	TRBJ2-1	TGTGCCAGCAGCGGTCAGAGGGAGGCCTACAATGAGCAGTTCTTC	CASSGQREAYNEQFF
-	-	TRBV7-3	TRBJ2-7	TGTGCCAGCAGCTTAATTTCCGAGATGGAGCAGTACTTC	CASSLISEMEQYF
-	-	TRBV6-5	TRBJ1-5	TGTGCCAGCAGTGAGGCGGGGGGCGCTCAGCCCCAGCATTTT	CASSEAGGAQPQHF
-	TRBD2	TRBV27	TRBJ2-1	TGTGCCAGCAACAGAGGGAGCCGCCCCGGGATGATAGCGGGAGTAGACGAGCAGTTCTTC	CASNRGSRPGMIAGVDEQFF
-	-	TRBV29-1	TRBJ1-1	TGCAGCGCTTCGGGAGGGGTTGACACTGAAGCTTTCTTT	CSASGGVDTEAFF
-	TRBD2	TRBV29-1	TRBJ2-2	TGCAGCGTTCGGACTAGCGGGGACCTTTCGAGGACCGGGGAGCTGTTTTTT	CSVRTSGDLSRTGELFF
-	-	TRBV4-1	TRBJ1-3	TGCGCCAGCAGCCACGCACAGGGCCTGAGTGGAAACACCATATATTTT	CASSHAQGLSGNTIYF
-	-	TRBV5-1	TRBJ2-1	TGCGCCAGCAGCTTGTACAGGGTCCACTTACGAAACTCCTACAATGAGCAGTTCTTC	CASSLYRVHLRNSYNEQFF
once	-	TRBV7-6	TRBJ2-6	TGTGCCAGCAGCTTAAGCCGGTCACTCTCTGGGGCCAACGTCCTGACTTTC	CASSLSRSLSGANVLTF
-	-	TRBV19	TRBJ2-2	TGTGCCAGTAGTATAGCTGGACAGGGGGAGCTGTTTTTT	CASSIAGQGELFF
once	-	TRBV25-1	TRBJ2-7	TGTGCCAGCACCCGGGGGTACGAGCAGTACTTC	CASTRGYEQYF
-	TRBD2	TRBV6-5	TRBJ2-5	TGTGCCAGCCGGCCTTGGACTAGCGGGAGTAAGGCCCAGTACTTC	CASRPWTSGSKAQYF
-	-	TRBV27	TRBJ1-3	TGTGCCAGCAGCGTCCAGGGGAGTGGAAACACCATATATTTT	CASSVQGSGNTIYF
-	TRBD1	TRBV7-9	TRBJ1-1	TGTGCCAGCAGCGACGACAGGGCCTGGGCTGAAGCTTTCTTT	CASSDDRAWAEAFF
few	-	TRBV7-2	TRBJ1-1	TGTGCCAGCAGCTTAGGGGGGGATCGCACTGAAGCTTTCTTT	CASSLGGDRTEAFF
-	-	TRBV7-8	TRBJ2-1	TGTGCCAGCAGCTTAAACCAGGGAATTGAGCAGTTCTTC	CASSLNQGIEQFF